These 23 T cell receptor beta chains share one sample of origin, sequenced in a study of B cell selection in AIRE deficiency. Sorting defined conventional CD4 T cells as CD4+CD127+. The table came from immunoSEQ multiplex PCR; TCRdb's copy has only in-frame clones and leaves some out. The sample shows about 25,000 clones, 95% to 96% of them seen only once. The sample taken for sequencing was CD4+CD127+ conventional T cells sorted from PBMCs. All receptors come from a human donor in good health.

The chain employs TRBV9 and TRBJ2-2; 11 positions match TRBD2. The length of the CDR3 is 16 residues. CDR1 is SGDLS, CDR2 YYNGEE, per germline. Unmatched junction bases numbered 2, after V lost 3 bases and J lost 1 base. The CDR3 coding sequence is TGTGCCAGCAGCGCGGGACTAGCGGTGAACACCGGGGAGCTGTTTTTT. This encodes CASSAGLAVNTGELFF.

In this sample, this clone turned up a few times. In DNA, the CDR3 is TGTGCCAGCAGTGGGGTAGCGGGAACGTACGAGCAGTACTTC. Its translation: CASSGVAGTYEQYF. V and J are TRBV2 and TRBJ2-7; TRBD2 agrees at 8 bases. The CDR3 is made up of 14 amino acids. Germline V gives CDR1 SNHLY, CDR2 FYNNEI. V lost 4 bases, J lost 4 bases, and 6 bases stayed unmatched.

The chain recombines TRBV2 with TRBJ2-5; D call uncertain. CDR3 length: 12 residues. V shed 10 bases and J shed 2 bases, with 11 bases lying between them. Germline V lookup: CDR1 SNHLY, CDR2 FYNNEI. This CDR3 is CATSLGQETQYF. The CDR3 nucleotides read TGTGCCACCTCTCTCGGACAAGAGACCCAGTACTTC.

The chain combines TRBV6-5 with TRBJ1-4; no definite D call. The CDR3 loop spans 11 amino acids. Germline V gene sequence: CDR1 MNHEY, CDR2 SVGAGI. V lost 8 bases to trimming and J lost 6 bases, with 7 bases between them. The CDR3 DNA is TGTGCCAGCGGGGAGGATGAAAAACTGTTTTTT. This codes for CASGEDEKLFF.

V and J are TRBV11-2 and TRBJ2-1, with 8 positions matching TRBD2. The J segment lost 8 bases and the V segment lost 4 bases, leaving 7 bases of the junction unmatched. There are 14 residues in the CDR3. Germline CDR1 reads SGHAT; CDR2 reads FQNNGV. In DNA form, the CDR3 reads TGTGCCAGCAGCTGGGGACTAGGTGGCGATGAGCAGTTCTTC. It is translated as CASSWGLGGDEQFF.

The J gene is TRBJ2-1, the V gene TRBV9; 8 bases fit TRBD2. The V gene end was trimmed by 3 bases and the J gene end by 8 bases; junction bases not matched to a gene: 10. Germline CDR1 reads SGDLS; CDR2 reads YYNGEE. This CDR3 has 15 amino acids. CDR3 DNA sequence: TGTGCCAGCAGCGCGCCGTTCGGGGGGGTCTATGAGCAGTTCTTC. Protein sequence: CASSAPFGGVYEQFF.

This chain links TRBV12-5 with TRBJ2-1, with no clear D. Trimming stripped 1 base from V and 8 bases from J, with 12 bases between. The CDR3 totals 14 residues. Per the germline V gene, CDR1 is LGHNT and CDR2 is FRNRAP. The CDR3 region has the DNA TGTGCTAGTGGTTTGGGACCCCGAAGGGATGAGCAGTTCTTC. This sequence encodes CASGLGPRRDEQFF.

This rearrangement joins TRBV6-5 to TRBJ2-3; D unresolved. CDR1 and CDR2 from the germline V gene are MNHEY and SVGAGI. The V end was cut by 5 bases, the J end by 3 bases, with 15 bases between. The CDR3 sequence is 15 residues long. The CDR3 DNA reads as TGTGCCAGCAGTGCTTCTTGGGCCCGAACAGATACGCAGTATTTT. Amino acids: CASSASWARTDTQYF.

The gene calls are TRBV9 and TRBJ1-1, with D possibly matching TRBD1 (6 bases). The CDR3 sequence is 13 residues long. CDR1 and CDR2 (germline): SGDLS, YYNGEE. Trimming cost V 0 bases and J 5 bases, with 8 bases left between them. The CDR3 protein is CASSVGGRTEAFF. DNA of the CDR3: TGTGCCAGCAGCGTAGGGGGGCGGACTGAAGCTTTCTTT.

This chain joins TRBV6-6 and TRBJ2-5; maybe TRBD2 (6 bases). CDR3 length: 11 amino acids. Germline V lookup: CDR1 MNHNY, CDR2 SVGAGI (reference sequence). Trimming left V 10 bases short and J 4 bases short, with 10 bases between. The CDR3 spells CATRGGETQYF. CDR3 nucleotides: TGTGCCACCCGGGGAGGAGAGACCCAGTACTTC.

CDR3 protein: CASSLEFTEAFF. CDR3 nucleotide sequence: TGTGCCAGCAGCTTAGAGTTTACTGAAGCTTTCTTT. The chain uses TRBV7-2 and TRBJ1-1; no reliable D call. The germline V and J ends were trimmed by 1 base and 5 bases, with 5 bases remaining between them. The CDR3 is 12 residues long. Germline lookup yields CDR1 SGHTA and CDR2 FQGNSA.

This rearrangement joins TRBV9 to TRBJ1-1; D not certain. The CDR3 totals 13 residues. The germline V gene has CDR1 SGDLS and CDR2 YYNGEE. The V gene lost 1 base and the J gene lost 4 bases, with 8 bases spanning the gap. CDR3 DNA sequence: TGTGCCAGCAGCGTACTTCCGGGCACTGAAGCTTTCTTT. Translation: CASSVLPGTEAFF.

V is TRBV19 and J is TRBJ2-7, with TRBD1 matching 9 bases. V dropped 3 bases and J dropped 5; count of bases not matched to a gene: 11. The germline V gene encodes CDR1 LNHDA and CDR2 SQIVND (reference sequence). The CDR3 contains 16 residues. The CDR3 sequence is CASSIPSGTGIDEQYF. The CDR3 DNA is TGTGCCAGTAGTATCCCCTCCGGGACAGGGATTGACGAGCAGTACTTC.

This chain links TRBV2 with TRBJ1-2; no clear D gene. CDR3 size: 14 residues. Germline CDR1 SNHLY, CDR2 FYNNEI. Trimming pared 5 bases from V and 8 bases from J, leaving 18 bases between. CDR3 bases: TGTGCCAGCAGTAAAAACCGGGAGGATAAGGGCTACACCTTC. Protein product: CASSKNREDKGYTF.

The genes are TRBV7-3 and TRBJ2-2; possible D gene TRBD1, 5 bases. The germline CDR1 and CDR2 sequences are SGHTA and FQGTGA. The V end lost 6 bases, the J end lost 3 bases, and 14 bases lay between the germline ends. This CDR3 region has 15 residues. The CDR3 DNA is TGTGCCAGCAGAGGGGCCCCAGTGGACACCGGGGAGCTGTTTTTT. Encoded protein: CASRGAPVDTGELFF.

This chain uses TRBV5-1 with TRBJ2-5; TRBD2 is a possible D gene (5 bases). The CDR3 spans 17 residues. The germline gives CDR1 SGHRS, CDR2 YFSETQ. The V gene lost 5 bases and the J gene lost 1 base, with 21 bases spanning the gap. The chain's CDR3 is CASRPPPTDSSQETQYF. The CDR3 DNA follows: TGCGCCAGCAGGCCTCCTCCAACGGACTCCTCCCAAGAGACCCAGTACTTC.

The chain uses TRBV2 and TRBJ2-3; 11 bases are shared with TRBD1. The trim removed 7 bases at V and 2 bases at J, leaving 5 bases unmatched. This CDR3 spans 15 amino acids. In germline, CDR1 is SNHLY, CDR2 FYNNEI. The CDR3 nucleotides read TGTGCCAGCATGTTCGGACAGGGGGCCACAGATACGCAGTATTTT. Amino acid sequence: CASMFGQGATDTQYF. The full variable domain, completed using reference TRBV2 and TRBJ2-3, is EPEVTQTPSHQVTQMGQEVILRCVPISNHLYFYWYRQILGQKVEFLVSFYNNEISEKSEIFDDQFSVERPDGSNFTLKIRSTKLEDSAMYFCASMFGQGATDTQYFGPGTRLTVL.

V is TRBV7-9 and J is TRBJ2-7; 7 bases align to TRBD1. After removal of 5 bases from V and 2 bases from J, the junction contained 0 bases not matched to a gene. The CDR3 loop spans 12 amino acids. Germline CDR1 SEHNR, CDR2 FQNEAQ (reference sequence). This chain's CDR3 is CASSRGPYEQYF. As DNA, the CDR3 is TGTGCCAGCAGCAGGGGGCCCTACGAGCAGTACTTC.

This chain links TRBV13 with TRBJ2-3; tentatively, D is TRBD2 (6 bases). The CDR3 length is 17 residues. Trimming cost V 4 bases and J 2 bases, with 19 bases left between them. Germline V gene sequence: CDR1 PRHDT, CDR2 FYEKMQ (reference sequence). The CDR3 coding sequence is TGTGCCAGCAGCTCCCTGGGGAGCGGGCATTCCACAGATACGCAGTATTTT. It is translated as CASSSLGSGHSTDTQYF. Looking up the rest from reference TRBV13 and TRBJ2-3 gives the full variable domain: AAGVIQSPRHLIKEKRETATLKCYPIPRHDTVYWYQQGPGQDPQFLISFYEKMQSDKGSIPDRFSAQQFSDYHSELNMSSLELGDSALYFCASSSLGSGHSTDTQYFGPGTRLTVL.

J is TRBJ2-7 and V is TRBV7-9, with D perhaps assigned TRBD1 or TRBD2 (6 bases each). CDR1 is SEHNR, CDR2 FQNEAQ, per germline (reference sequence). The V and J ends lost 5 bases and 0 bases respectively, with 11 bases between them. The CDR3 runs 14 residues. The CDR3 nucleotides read TGTGCCAGCAGCGCGCGGGACACCTCCTACGAGCAGTACTTC. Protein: CASSARDTSYEQYF. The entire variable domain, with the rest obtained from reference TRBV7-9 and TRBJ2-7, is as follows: DTGVSQNPRHKITKRGQNVTFRCDPISEHNRLYWYRQTLGQGPEFLTYFQNEAQLEKSRLLSDRFSAERPKGSFSTLEIQRTEQGDSAMYLCASSARDTSYEQYFGPGTRLTVT.

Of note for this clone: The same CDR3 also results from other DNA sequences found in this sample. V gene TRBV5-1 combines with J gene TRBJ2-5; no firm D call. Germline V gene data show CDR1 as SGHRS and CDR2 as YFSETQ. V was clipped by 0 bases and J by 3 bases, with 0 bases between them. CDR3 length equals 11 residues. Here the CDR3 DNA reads TGCGCCAGCAGCTTGGAAGAGACCCAGTACTTC. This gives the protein CASSLEETQYF.

The CDR3 sequence is CSVEVGPFTEAFF. For the CDR3, the DNA is TGCAGCGTTGAAGTGGGACCCTTTACTGAAGCTTTCTTT. The chain links TRBV29-1 to TRBJ1-1; weak D call: TRBD1 (5 bases). Germline values: CDR1 SQVTM, CDR2 ANQGSEA. V was cut by 1 base and J by 5 bases, with 11 bases left in between. The CDR3 loop spans 13 amino acids.

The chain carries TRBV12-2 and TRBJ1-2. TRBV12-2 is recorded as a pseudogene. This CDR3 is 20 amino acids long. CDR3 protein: CASRALGGALGDRYNYGYTF. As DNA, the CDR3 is TGTGCAAGTCGCGCTTTAGGGGGGGCTTTGGGCGACAGATACAACTATGGCTACACCTTC.